This T cell receptor beta chain was sequenced during a study of graft-versus-host responses after intestinal transplantation. On the study more broadly: All recipients got anti-thymocyte globulin induction, then tacrolimus and steroids for roughly 3 years.

A word on this clone: Its antigen is currently unknown.

The V gene's germline CDR1 is SEHNR and CDR2 FQNEAQ (reference sequence). V was trimmed by 0 bases and J by 1 base, leaving 6 bases between them. CDR3 length equals 14 residues. Libraries were prepared by immunoSEQ multiplex PCR; TCRdb keeps only in-frame clonotypes and omits some of them. The data contain tens of thousands of clones, 92% of them singletons. The sample here was unstimulated CD4+ T cells sorted from spleen or lymph node cells, taken before transplant. The chain is built from TRBV7-9 and TRBJ1-2; TRBD1 might be the D (5 bases). The sequence was collected from a human donor who was the organ donor for an intestinal transplant. DNA of the CDR3: TGTGCCAGCAGCTTAGCTGGGGGTAACTATGGCTACACCTTC. Protein sequence: CASSLAGGNYGYTF.